This TCR beta chain was recovered during a study of shared clonotypes between healthy human individuals. General study results and limits: Clonotype sharing among donors, it was expected, would be affected by sequencing depth.

This CDR3 region has 13 residues. Germline V gene lookup returns CDR1 SGHRS and CDR2 YFSETQ. Trimming removed 5 bases from V and 3 bases from J; junction bases left unmatched: 4. The table came from immunoSEQ multiplex PCR; TCRdb's copy has only in-frame clones and leaves some out. The table lists about 520,000 clones, roughly 80% of them singletons. Notes on this clone: Its cognate antigen is unknown.

The sequence came from a middle-aged woman in good health. Some clones in this sample may be carry-over from other donors' samples. The chain combines TRBV5-1 with TRBJ2-5; TRBD1 aligns across 7 bases. Sequences were obtained from PBMCs. Here the CDR3 reads CASRRGQEETQYF. CDR3 DNA: TGCGCCAGCAGGAGGGGGCAGGAAGAGACCCAGTACTTC. The whole variable domain, filled in from reference TRBV5-1 and TRBJ2-5, reads KAGVTQTPRYLIKTRGQQVTLSCSPISGHRSVSWYQQTPGQGLQFLFEYFSETQRNKGNFPGRFSGRQFSNSRSEMNVSTLELGDSALYLCASRRGQEETQYFGPGTRLLVL.